A selection of T cell receptor beta chains follows, all from one sample in a study of T cell responses to AZD1222 COVID-19 vaccine. The data were produced by immunoSEQ multiplex PCR, yet TCRdb's version contains in-frame clones alone and is incomplete. This sample has approximately 84,000 clones, with over 75% found just once. This material consisted of peripheral blood, taken 28 days after the second AZD1222 dose. The receptors derive from an adult who received the AZD1222 COVID-19 vaccine. The CDR3 runs from the conserved cysteine through the conserved F or W. A D gene is named only where the DNA matches it firmly. Clone size is given for some rows only: seen once, a few or many times, or a class if the clone is expanded.

size	V	D	J	DNA	CDR3
NA	TRBV3-1/TRBV3-2	NA	TRBJ2-7	TGTGCCAGCAGCCAAGAGGTAGGGCGCGAGCAGTACTTC	CASSQEVGREQYF
NA	TRBV24-1	NA	TRBJ2-7	TGTGCCACCACAATATTGCAGGGGAAGGCCTACGAGCAGTACTTC	CATTILQGKAYEQYF
NA	TRBV15	TRBD2	TRBJ2-3	TGTGCCACCAGCAGAGATGTAACGGGAGGGCCATCAGATACGCAGTATTTT	CATSRDVTGGPSDTQYF
NA	TRBV7-6	NA	TRBJ1-6	TGTGCCAGCAGCCTTACCGGACGAGGGACAAACTATAATTCACCCCTCCACTTT	CASSLTGRGTNYNSPLHF
NA	TRBV18	TRBD1	TRBJ1-5	TGTGCCAGCTCACCCTCCGCAGGGGGTAGGTCGAATCAGCCCCAGCATTTT	CASSPSAGGRSNQPQHF
NA	TRBV18	TRBD1	TRBJ1-1	TGTGCCAGCTCCACCGGGACAGGGGGCATCGGGGTGAACACTGAAGCTTTCTTT	CASSTGTGGIGVNTEAFF
few	TRBV5-1	TRBD1	TRBJ1-6	TGCGCCAGCAGCTTGGCGGGACAGGGGCGAGGGTCCCTCCACTTT	CASSLAGQGRGSLHF
NA	TRBV20-1	NA	TRBJ1-2	TGCAGTGCTAGGGCAGACTATGGCTACACCTTC	CSARADYGYTF
NA	TRBV5-1	TRBD2	TRBJ2-1	TGCGCCAGCAGCTCCATTAGCGGGGGCTACAATGAGCAGTTCTTC	CASSSISGGYNEQFF
NA	TRBV6-6	TRBD2	TRBJ2-1	TGTGCCAGCGCAGAGCGGGGGCCCAGGGACAATGAGCAGTTCTTC	CASAERGPRDNEQFF
NA	TRBV30	TRBD1	TRBJ1-2	TGTGCCTGGAGCCGAGGGACAGGATCGTGGGACTATGGCTACACCTTC	CAWSRGTGSWDYGYTF
NA	TRBV27	NA	TRBJ1-2	TGTGCCAGCAGCCCATCACCGGGGCATGGTTTGGGCTACACCTTC	CASSPSPGHGLGYTF
NA	TRBV2	NA	TRBJ1-3	TGTGCCAGCAGTGAATTAAGGTTGCAGGGCCAGACAAACACCATATATTTT	CASSELRLQGQTNTIYF
NA	TRBV5-1	TRBD1	TRBJ1-1	TGCGCCAGCAGCTTGGGAGGGGGCGGGTCGCCAATGAACACTGAAGCTTTCTTT	CASSLGGGGSPMNTEAFF
NA	TRBV7-8	NA	TRBJ1-5	TGTGCCAGCAGCTTTAGCAATCAGCCCCAGCATTTT	CASSFSNQPQHF
NA	TRBV4-2	TRBD2	TRBJ2-7	TGTGCCAGCAGCGCCAGCGGGGTCTCCTACGAGCAGTACTTC	CASSASGVSYEQYF
NA	TRBV13	NA	TRBJ1-1	TGTGCCAGCAGCTTCCGGACGGGGAACACTGAAGCTTTCTTT	CASSFRTGNTEAFF
NA	TRBV2	NA	TRBJ1-2	TGTGCCAGCAGTGAAGTTGTGACAGGAATAGGATCGGTCTATGGCTACACCTTC	CASSEVVTGIGSVYGYTF
NA	TRBV9	TRBD2	TRBJ2-1	TGTGCCAGCAGCGTAGGACTAGCGGAGTACAATGAGCAGTTCTTC	CASSVGLAEYNEQFF
NA	TRBV30	NA	TRBJ2-5	TGTGCCTGGAGGGGGAGGACCCAAGAGACCCAGTACTTC	CAWRGRTQETQYF
NA	TRBV18	TRBD1	TRBJ1-5	TGTGCCAGTCGGGGACAGACAGATCAGCCCCAGCATTTT	CASRGQTDQPQHF
NA	TRBV19	TRBD2	TRBJ2-5	TGTGCCAGTAGTCCAGGGACTACTGAGACCCAGTACTTC	CASSPGTTETQYF
NA	TRBV7-8	TRBD2	TRBJ2-7	TGTGCCAGCAGCTGGGCAGGGACTAACTACGAGCAGTACTTC	CASSWAGTNYEQYF
NA	TRBV7-8	NA	TRBJ1-3	TGTGCCAGCAGCCACCAGGGAGGAAACACCATATATTTT	CASSHQGGNTIYF
NA	TRBV4-1	TRBD1	TRBJ2-7	TGCGCCAGCAGCCAAGACAGGGGGTACGAGCAGTACTTC	CASSQDRGYEQYF
NA	TRBV11-2	NA	TRBJ1-2	TGTGCCAGCAGACCAATTCACAGGAGGGATGGCTACACCTTC	CASRPIHRRDGYTF
NA	TRBV18	NA	TRBJ1-1	TGTGCCAGCTCACCAATGGGTACGGTCATGAACACTGAAGCTTTCTTT	CASSPMGTVMNTEAFF
NA	TRBV6-5	NA	TRBJ1-1	TGTGCCAGCACCGCAGGTCTGCACACTGAAGCTTTCTTT	CASTAGLHTEAFF
NA	TRBV11-3	NA	TRBJ2-2	TGTGCCAGCAGCTCTAACACATACACCGGGGAGCTGTTTTTT	CASSSNTYTGELFF
once	TRBV5-1	NA	TRBJ2-5	TGCGCCAGCAGCTTGTCTGGAAACCGTCAACAAGTGACCCAGTACTTC	CASSLSGNRQQVTQYF
NA	TRBV12-5	TRBD1	TRBJ2-5	TGTGCTAGCAATACAGGGGAGGAGACCCAGTACTTC	CASNTGEETQYF
once	TRBV27	TRBD1	TRBJ2-1	TGTGCCAGCAGTACGGCCCCCAGGGGGAGCTCCTACAATGAGCAGTTCTTC	CASSTAPRGSSYNEQFF
NA	TRBV10-1	NA	TRBJ1-1	TGCGCCAGCAGTGAGTCGATTGGGGCGGGAAACACTGAAGCTTTCTTT	CASSESIGAGNTEAFF
NA	TRBV3-1/TRBV3-2	TRBD2	TRBJ2-1	TGTGCCAGCAGCCACCCCCTCCTAGCGGACTCCTACAATGAGCAGTTCTTC	CASSHPLLADSYNEQFF
few	TRBV6-2/TRBV6-3	NA	TRBJ1-3	TGTGCCAGCAGTGACCTGTACTCTGGAAACACCATATATTTT	CASSDLYSGNTIYF
NA	TRBV7-9	NA	TRBJ1-2	TGTGCCAGCAGCTTATATGGCTCGGCAGCGGCTAACTATGGCTACACCTTC	CASSLYGSAAANYGYTF
once	TRBV2	TRBD1	TRBJ2-1	TGTGCCAGCAGGGGACAGGGGGCATTCGGTGAGCAGTTCTTC	CASRGQGAFGEQFF